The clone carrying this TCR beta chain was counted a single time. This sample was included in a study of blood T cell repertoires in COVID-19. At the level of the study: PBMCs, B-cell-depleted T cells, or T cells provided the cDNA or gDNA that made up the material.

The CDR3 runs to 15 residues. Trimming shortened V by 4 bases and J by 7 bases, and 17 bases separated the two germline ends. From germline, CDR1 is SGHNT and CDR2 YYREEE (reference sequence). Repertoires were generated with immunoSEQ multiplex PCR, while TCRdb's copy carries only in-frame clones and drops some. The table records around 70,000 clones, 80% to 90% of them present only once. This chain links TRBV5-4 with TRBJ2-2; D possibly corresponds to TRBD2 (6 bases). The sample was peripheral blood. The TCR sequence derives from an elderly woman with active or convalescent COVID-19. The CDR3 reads CASSGKTSPGGELFF. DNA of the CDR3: TGTGCCAGCAGCGGCAAGACTAGTCCCGGCGGGGAGCTGTTTTTT. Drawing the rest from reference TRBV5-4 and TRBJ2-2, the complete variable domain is ETGVTQSPTHLIKTRGQQVTLRCSSQSGHNTVSWYQQALGQGPQFIFQYYREEENGRGNFPPRFSGLQFPNYSSELNVNALELDDSALYLCASSGKTSPGGELFFGEGSRLTVL.